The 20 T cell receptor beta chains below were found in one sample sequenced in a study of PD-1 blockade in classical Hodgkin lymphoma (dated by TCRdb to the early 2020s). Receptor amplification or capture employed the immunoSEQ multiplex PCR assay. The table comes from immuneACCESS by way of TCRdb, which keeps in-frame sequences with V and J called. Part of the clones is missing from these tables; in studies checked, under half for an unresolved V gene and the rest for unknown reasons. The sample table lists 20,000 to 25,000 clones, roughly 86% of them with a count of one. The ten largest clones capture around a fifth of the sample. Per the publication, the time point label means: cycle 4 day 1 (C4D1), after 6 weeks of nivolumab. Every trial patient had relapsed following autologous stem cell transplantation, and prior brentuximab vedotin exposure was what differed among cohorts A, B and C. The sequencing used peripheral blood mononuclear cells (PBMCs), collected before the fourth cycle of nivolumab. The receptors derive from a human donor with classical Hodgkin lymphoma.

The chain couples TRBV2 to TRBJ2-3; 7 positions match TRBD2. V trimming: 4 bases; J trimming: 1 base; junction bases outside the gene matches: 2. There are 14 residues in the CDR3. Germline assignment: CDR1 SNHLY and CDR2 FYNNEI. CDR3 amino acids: CASSVGGGTDTQYF. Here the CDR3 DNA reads TGTGCCAGCAGTGTGGGGGGGGGCACAGATACGCAGTATTTT.

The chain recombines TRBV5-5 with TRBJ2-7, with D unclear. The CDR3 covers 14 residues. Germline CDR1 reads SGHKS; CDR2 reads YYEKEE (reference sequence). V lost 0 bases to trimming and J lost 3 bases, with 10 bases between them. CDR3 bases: TGTGCCAGCAGCTTGGCAGGTCAGCGCTACGAGCAGTACTTC. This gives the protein CASSLAGQRYEQYF.

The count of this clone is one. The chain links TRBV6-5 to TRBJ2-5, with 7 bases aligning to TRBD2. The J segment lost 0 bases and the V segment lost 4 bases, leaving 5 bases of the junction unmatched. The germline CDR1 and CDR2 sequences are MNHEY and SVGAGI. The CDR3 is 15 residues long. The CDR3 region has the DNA TGTGCCAGCAGTTTCGGGGGGAGCCACCAAGAGACCCAGTACTTC. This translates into CASSFGGSHQETQYF.

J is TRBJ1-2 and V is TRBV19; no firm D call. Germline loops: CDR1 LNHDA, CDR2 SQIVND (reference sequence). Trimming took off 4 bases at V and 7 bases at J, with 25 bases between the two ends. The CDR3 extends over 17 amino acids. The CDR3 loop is CASSSRRAADSSIGYTF. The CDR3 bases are TGTGCCAGTAGTAGTCGCCGGGCAGCCGACTCCTCTATTGGCTACACCTTC.

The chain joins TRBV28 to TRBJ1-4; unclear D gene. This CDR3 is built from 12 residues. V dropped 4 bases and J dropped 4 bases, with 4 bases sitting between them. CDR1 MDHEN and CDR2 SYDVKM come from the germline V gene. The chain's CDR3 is CASSSINEKLFF. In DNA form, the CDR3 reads TGTGCCAGCAGTTCCATTAATGAAAAACTGTTTTTT.

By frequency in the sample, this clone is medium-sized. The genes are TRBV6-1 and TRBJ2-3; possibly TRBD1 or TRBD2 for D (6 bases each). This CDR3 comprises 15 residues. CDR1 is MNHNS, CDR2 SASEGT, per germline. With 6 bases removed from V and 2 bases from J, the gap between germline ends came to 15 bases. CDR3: CASRAVGGHTDTQYF. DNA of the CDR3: TGTGCCAGCAGGGCGGTCGGGGGCCACACAGATACGCAGTATTTT.

The CDR3 reads CASSMNRQGELAKNIQYF. Written as DNA, the CDR3 is TGTGCCAGTAGTATGAATCGTCAGGGGGAACTAGCCAAAAACATTCAGTACTTC. V usage is TRBV19 and J usage is TRBJ2-4, with 7 bases fitting TRBD1. The CDR3 is made up of 18 amino acids. The J segment lost 0 bases and the V segment lost 3 bases, leaving 11 bases of the junction unmatched. Germline CDR1 is LNHDA and CDR2 is SQIVND (reference sequence).

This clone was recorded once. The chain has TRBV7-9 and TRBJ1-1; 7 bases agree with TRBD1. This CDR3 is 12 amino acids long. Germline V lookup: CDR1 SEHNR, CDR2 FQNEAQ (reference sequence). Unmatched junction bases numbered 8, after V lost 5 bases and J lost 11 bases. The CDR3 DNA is TGTGCCAGCAGCGGAAAAGGGGGCACGGCTTTCTTT. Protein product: CASSGKGGTAFF.

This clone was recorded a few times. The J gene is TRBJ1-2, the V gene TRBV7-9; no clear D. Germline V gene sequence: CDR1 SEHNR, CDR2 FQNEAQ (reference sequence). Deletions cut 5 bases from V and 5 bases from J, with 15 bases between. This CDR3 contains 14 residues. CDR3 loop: CASSISQSPYGYTF. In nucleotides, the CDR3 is TGTGCCAGCAGCATTAGCCAGTCCCCATATGGCTACACCTTC.

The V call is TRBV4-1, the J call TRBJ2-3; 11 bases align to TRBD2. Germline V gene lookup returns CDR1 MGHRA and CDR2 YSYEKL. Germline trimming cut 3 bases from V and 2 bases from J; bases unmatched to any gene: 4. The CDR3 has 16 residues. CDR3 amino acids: CASSHLGLAVTDTQYF. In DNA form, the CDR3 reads TGCGCCAGCAGCCATTTGGGACTAGCGGTCACAGATACGCAGTATTTT.

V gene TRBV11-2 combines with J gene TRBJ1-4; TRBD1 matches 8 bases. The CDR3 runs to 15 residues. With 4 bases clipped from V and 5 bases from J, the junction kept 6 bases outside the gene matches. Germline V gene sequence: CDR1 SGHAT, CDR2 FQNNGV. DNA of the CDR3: TGTGCCAGCAGCTCTGACGGGACAGGAAATGAAAAACTGTTTTTT. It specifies CASSSDGTGNEKLFF.

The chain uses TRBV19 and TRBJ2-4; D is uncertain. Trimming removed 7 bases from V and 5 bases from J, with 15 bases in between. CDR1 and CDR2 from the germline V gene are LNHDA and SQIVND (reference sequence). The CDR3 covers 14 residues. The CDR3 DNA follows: TGTGCCAGTAACGATTGGGGTATGGAAAACATTCAGTACTTC. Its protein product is CASNDWGMENIQYF.

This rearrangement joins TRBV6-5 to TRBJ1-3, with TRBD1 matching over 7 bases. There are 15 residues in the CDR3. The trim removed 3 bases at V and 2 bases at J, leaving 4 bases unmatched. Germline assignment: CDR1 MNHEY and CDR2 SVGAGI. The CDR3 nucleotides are TGTGCCAGCAGTTATGACAGGGTGACTGGAAACACCATATATTTT. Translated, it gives CASSYDRVTGNTIYF.

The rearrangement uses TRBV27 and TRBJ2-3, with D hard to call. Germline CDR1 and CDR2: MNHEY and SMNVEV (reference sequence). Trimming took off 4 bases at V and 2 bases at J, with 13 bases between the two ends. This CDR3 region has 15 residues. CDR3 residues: CASSSLTLTTDTQYF. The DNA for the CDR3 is TGTGCCAGCAGTTCCCTGACTCTAACCACAGATACGCAGTATTTT.

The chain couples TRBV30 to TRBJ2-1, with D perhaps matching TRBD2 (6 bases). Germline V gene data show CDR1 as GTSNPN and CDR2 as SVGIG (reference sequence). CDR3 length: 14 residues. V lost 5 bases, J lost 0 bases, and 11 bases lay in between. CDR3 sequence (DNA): TGTGCCTGGCGACTAGTTGGCTCCTACAATGAGCAGTTCTTC. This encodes CAWRLVGSYNEQFF.

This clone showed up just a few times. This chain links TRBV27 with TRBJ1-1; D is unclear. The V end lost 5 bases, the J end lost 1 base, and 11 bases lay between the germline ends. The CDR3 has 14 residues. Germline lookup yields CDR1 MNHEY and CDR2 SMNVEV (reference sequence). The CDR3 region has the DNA TGTGCCAGCAGTATCGGTGCAGGGAACACTGAAGCTTTCTTT. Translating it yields CASSIGAGNTEAFF.

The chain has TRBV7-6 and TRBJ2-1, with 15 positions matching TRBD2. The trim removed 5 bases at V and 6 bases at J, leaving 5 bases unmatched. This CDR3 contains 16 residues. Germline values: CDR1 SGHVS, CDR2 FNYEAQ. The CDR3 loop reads CASSPGLAGGSNEQFF. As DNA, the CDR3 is TGTGCCAGCAGCCCGGGACTAGCGGGAGGTTCCAATGAGCAGTTCTTC.

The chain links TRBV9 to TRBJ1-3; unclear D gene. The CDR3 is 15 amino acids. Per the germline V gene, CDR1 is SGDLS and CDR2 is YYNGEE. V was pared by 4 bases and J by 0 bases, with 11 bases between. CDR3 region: CASSPGRSSGNTIYF. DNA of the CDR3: TGTGCCAGCAGCCCGGGTAGGAGCTCTGGAAACACCATATATTTT.

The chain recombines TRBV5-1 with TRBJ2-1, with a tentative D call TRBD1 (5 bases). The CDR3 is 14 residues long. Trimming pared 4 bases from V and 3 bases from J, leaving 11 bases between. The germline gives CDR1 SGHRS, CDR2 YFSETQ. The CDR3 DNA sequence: TGCGCCAGCAGCCAGGGAAGGGTCTACAATGAGCAGTTCTTC. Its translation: CASSQGRVYNEQFF.

In nucleotides, the CDR3 is TGTGCCAGCAGTTACGGGCGCTCAGACTACGAGCAGTACTTC. The encoded protein is CASSYGRSDYEQYF. This rearrangement joins TRBV28 to TRBJ2-7; no clear D gene. Trimming left V 4 bases short and J 3 bases short, with 13 bases between. Germline V lookup: CDR1 MDHEN, CDR2 SYDVKM. The CDR3 sequence is 14 residues long.